The present T cell receptor beta chain was sequenced within a study of cytomegalovirus exposure and HLA in healthy donors. Researchers ran the PCR with 60 Vbeta and 13 Jbeta primers. Only in-frame clones appear in the TCRdb table, and some are missing; sequencing was by immunoSEQ multiplex PCR. The sample lists approximately 100,000 clones, around 70% occurring once. Material for sequencing was PBMCs. The TCR comes from a female donor in good health and CMV-seronegative.

In DNA, the CDR3 is TGCGCCAGCAGCTTGGCCGGACAGAGAGAAGAGACCCAGTACTTC. Its protein product is CASSLAGQREETQYF. The chain uses TRBV5-1 and TRBJ2-5; weak D call: TRBD1 (6 bases). Germline loops: CDR1 SGHRS, CDR2 YFSETQ. Trimming left V 0 bases short and J 3 bases short, with 12 bases between. This CDR3 comprises 15 residues.